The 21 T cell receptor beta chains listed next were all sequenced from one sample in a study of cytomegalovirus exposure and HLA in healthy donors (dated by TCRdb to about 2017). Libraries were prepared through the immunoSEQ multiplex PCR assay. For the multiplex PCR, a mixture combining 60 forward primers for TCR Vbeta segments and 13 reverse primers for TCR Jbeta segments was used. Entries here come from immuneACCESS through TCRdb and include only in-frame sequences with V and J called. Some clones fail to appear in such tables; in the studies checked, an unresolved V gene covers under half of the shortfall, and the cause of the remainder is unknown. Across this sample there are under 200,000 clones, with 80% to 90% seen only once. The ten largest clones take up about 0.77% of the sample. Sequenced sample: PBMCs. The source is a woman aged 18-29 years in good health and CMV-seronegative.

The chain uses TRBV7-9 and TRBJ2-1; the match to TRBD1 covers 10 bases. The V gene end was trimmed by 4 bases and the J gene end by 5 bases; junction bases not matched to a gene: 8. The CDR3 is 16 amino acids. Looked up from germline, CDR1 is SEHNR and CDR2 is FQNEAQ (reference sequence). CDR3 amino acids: CASSSPGTGVNNEQFF. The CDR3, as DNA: TGTGCCAGCAGCTCCCCCGGGACAGGGGTTAACAATGAGCAGTTCTTC.

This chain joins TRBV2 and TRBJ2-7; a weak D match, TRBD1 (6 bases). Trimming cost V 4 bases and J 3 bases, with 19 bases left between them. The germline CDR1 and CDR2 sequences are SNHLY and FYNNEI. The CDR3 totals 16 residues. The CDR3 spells CASSGDTGTRRYEQYF. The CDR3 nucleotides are TGTGCCAGCAGTGGGGATACCGGGACACGGCGCTACGAGCAGTACTTC.

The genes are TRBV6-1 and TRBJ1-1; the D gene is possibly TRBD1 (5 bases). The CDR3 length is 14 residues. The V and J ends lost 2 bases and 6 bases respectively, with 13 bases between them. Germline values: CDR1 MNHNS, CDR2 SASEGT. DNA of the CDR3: TGTGCCAGCAGTGAAAGGCAGGGTGACGCTGAAGCTTTCTTT. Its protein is CASSERQGDAEAFF.

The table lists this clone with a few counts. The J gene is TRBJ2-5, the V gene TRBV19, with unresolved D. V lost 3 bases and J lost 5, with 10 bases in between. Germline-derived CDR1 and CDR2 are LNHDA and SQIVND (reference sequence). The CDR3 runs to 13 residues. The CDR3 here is CASSIVQRETQYF. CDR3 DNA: TGTGCCAGTAGTATTGTCCAGAGGGAGACCCAGTACTTC.

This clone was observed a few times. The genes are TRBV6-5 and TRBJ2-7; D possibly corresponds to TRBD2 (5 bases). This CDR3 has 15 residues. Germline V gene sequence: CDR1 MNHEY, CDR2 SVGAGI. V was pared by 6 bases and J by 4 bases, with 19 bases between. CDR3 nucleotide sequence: TGTGCCAGCAGAAAGACGTTTCTGGGAGCTTACGAGCAGTACTTC. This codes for CASRKTFLGAYEQYF.

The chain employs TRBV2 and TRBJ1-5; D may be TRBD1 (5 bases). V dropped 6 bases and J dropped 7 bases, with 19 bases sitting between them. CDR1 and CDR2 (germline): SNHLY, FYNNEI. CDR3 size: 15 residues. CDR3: CASSTPGGWRQPQHF. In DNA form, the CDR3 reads TGTGCCAGCAGCACTCCGGGGGGGTGGAGGCAGCCCCAGCATTTT.

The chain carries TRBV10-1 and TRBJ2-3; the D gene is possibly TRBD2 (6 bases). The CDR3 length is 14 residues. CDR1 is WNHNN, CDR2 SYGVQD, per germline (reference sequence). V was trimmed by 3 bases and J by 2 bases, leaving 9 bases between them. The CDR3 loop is CASSDSGPTDTQYF. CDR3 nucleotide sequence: TGCGCCAGCAGTGATAGCGGCCCCACAGATACGCAGTATTTT.

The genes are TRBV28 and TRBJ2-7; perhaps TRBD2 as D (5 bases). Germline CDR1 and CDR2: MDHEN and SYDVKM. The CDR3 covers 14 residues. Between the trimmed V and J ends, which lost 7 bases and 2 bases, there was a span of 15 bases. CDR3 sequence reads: CASKRAGGTYEQYF. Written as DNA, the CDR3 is TGTGCCAGCAAACGGGCAGGAGGCACCTACGAGCAGTACTTC.

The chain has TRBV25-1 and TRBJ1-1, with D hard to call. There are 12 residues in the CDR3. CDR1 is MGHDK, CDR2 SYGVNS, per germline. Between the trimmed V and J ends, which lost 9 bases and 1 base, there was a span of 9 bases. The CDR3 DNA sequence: TGTGCCAGTGGACTCTCGAACACTGAAGCTTTCTTT. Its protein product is CASGLSNTEAFF. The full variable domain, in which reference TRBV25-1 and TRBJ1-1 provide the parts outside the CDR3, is EADIYQTPRYLVIGTGKKITLECSQTMGHDKMYWYQQDPGMELHLIHYSYGVNSTEKGDLSSESTVSRIRTEHFPLTLESARPSHTSQYLCASGLSNTEAFFGQGTRLTVV.

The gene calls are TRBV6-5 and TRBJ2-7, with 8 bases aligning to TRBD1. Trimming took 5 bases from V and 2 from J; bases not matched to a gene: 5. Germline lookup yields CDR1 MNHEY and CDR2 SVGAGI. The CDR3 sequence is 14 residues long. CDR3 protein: CASSRGQGTYEQYF. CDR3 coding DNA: TGTGCCAGCAGTCGAGGACAGGGAACCTACGAGCAGTACTTC.

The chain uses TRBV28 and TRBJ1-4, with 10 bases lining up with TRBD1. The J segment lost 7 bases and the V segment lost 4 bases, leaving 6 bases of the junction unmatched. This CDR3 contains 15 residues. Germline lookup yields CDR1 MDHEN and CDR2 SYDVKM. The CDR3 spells CASSSWTGGGEKLFF. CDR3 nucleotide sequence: TGTGCCAGCAGTTCCTGGACAGGGGGAGGTGAAAAACTGTTTTTT.

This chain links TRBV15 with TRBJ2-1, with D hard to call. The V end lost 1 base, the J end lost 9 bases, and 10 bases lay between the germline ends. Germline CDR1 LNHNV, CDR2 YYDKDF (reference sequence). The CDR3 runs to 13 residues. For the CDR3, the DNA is TGTGCCACCAGCAGAGTGTGGGCCGTTGAGCAGTTCTTC. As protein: CATSRVWAVEQFF.

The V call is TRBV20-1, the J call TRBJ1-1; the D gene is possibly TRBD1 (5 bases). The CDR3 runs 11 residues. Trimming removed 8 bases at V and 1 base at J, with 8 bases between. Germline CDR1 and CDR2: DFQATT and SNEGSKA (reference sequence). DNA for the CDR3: TGCAGTACTGGACAGAACACTGAAGCTTTCTTT. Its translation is CSTGQNTEAFF.

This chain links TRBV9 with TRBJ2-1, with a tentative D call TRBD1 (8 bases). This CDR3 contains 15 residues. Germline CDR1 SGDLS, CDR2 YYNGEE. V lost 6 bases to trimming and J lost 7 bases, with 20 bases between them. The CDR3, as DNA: TGTGCCAGCACCCGCTCCGTACAGGGGGGGAATGAGCAGTTCTTC. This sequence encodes CASTRSVQGGNEQFF.

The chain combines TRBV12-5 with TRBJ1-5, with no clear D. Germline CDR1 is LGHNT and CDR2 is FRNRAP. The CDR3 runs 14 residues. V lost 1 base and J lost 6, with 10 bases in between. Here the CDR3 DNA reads TGTGCTAGTGGTTTGGGTCTTACAAGTCAGCCCCAGCATTTT. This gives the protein CASGLGLTSQPQHF.

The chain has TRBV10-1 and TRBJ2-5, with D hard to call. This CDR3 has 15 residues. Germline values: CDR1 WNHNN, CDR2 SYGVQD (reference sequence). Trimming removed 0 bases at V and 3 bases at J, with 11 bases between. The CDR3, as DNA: TGCGCCAGCAGTGAGTCGAGCGTCATGGAAGAGACCCAGTACTTC. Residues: CASSESSVMEETQYF.

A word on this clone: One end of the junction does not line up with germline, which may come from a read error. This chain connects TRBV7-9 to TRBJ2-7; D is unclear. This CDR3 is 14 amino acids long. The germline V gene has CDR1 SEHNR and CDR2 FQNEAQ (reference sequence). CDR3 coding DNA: TGTGCCAGCAGCCCGGTTAGGAGTTCCTCCGAGCAGTACTTC. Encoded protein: CASSPVRSSSEQYF.

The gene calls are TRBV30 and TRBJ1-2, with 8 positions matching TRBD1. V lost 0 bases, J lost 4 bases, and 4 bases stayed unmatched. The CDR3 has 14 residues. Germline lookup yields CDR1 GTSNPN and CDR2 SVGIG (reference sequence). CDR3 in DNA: TGTGCCTGGAGTGTCGACAGGGGCTCCTATGGCTACACCTTC. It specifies CAWSVDRGSYGYTF.

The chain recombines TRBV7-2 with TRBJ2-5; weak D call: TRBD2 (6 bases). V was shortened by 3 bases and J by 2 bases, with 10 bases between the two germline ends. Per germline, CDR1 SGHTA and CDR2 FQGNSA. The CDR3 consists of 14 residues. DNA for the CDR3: TGTGCCAGCAGCTTGCGGGCGGGGCAAGAGACCCAGTACTTC. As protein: CASSLRAGQETQYF.

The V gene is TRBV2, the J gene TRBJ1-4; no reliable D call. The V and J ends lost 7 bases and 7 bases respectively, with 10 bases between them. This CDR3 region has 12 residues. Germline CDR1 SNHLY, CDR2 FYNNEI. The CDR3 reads CASIDGGEKLFF. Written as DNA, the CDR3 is TGTGCCAGCATCGATGGCGGTGAAAAACTGTTTTTT.

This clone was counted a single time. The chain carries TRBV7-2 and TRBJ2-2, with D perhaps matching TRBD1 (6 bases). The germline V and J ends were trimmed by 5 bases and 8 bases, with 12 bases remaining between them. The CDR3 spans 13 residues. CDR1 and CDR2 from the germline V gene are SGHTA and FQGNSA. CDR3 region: CASSVYREGELFF. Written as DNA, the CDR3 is TGTGCCAGCAGCGTCTACAGGGAGGGGGAGCTGTTTTTT.